The 24 T cell receptor beta chains given below trace back to one sample, sequenced in a study of blood T cell repertoires in COVID-19 (dated by TCRdb to 2020 to 2022). Library preparation was by the immunoSEQ multiplex PCR assay. The clones in this table, taken by TCRdb from immuneACCESS, are in-frame only. Not every clone is retained; where verified, under half of the shortfall comes from an unresolved V gene, and the cause of the rest is unknown. This sample lists over 25,000 clones; around 86% were detected once. Roughly 26% of the sample is taken by the ten largest. The specimen was peripheral blood. Source of these receptors: a human donor in a cohort sampled during active COVID-19.

The V and J genes are TRBV28 and TRBJ2-7, with 7 nucleotides matching TRBD1. The germline V gene has CDR1 MDHEN and CDR2 SYDVKM. J was trimmed by 0 bases and V by 2 bases; bases with no gene match: 10. The CDR3 is 17 residues long. CDR3 sequence: CASSLNRWDRSSYEQYF. The CDR3, as DNA: TGTGCCAGCAGTTTAAACCGGTGGGACAGAAGCTCCTACGAGCAGTACTTC.

This clone was observed a few times. The rearrangement uses TRBV6-2 or TRBV6-3 and TRBJ1-1; perhaps TRBD1 as D (6 bases). This CDR3 region has 13 residues. V lost 5 bases, J lost 6 bases, and 13 bases lay in between. Germline CDR1 MNHEY, CDR2 SVGEGT. Here the CDR3 reads CASSNRADSEAFF. CDR3 in DNA: TGTGCCAGCAGTAACAGGGCGGACTCTGAAGCTTTCTTT.

This clone has just one count. The chain recombines TRBV9 with TRBJ2-7; tentatively, D is TRBD1 (6 bases). Germline V gene sequence: CDR1 SGDLS, CDR2 YYNGEE. CDR3 length equals 13 residues. Trimming removed 4 bases from V and 4 bases from J, with 12 bases in between. The CDR3 spells CASSKTGGYEQYF. The CDR3, as DNA: TGTGCCAGCAGCAAGACAGGCGGGTACGAGCAGTACTTC.

This chain joins TRBV5-6 and TRBJ1-2; D is possibly TRBD1 (5 bases). The germline CDR1 and CDR2 sequences are SGHDT and YYEEEE. Trimming cost V 4 bases and J 6 bases, with 16 bases left between them. The CDR3 extends over 14 amino acids. CDR3 sequence (DNA): TGTGCCAGCAGCCTGGACATTTTGGGAGATGGCTACACCTTC. Translation: CASSLDILGDGYTF.

This clone was seen only once. The chain is built from TRBV6-1 and TRBJ1-5; TRBD1 is a possible D gene (5 bases). Germline lookup yields CDR1 MNHNS and CDR2 SASEGT. Trimming stripped 1 base from V and 7 bases from J, with 17 bases between. This CDR3 has 16 amino acids. CDR3 nucleotides: TGTGCCAGCAGTGAAGAAACACAGGCTCTGAAGCAGCCCCAGCATTTT. This codes for CASSEETQALKQPQHF.

This chain links TRBV4-3 with TRBJ2-1; D gene ambiguous. The CDR3 sequence is 13 residues long. Trimming took off 0 bases at V and 9 bases at J, with 9 bases between the two ends. CDR1 and CDR2 (germline): LGHNA, YSLEER. The CDR3 reads CASSQDQDGEQFF. The CDR3 DNA is TGCGCCAGCAGCCAAGATCAGGATGGTGAGCAGTTCTTC.

The chain carries TRBV7-8 and TRBJ2-5; D might be TRBD2 (6 bases). Per the germline V gene, CDR1 is SGHVS and CDR2 is FQNEAQ. There are 16 residues in the CDR3. V was cut by 5 bases and J by 4 bases, with 20 bases left in between. CDR3 loop: CASSEWTRFSGETQYF. The CDR3 nucleotides read TGTGCCAGCAGCGAGTGGACACGATTTAGCGGAGAGACCCAGTACTTC.

The gene calls are TRBV7-2 and TRBJ1-6; D unresolved. Trimming cost V 0 bases and J 7 bases, with 10 bases left between them. The CDR3 spans 15 residues. Germline-derived CDR1 and CDR2 are SGHTA and FQGNSA. CDR3 sequence: CASSLAGGNNSPLHF. In DNA form, the CDR3 reads TGTGCCAGCAGCTTAGCCGGAGGGAACAATTCACCCCTCCACTTT.

This clone was found a few times. This chain uses TRBV13 with TRBJ1-5; D unresolved. The CDR3 contains 12 residues. The V gene lost 4 bases and the J gene lost 3 bases, with 4 bases spanning the gap. Germline V gives CDR1 PRHDT, CDR2 FYEKMQ (reference sequence). The CDR3 DNA follows: TGTGCCAGCAGCTATTACAATCAGCCCCAGCATTTT. As protein: CASSYYNQPQHF.

The chain employs TRBV12-3 or TRBV12-4 and TRBJ2-1, with D perhaps TRBD1 (6 bases). Trimming removed 2 bases from V and 7 bases from J, with 9 bases in between. CDR3 length equals 13 residues. CDR3 sequence: CASSLYRENEQFF. CDR3 coding DNA: TGTGCCAGCAGTTTATACAGGGAGAATGAGCAGTTCTTC.

The chain employs TRBV5-6 and TRBJ1-2; 7 bases line up with TRBD1. V gave up 0 bases and J gave up 4 bases; unmatched junction bases: 6. Germline V gene sequence: CDR1 SGHDT, CDR2 YYEEEE. The CDR3 spans 15 residues. The CDR3 here is CASSLVRGLVYGYTF. The CDR3 DNA reads TGTGCCAGCAGCTTGGTAAGGGGGCTGGTCTATGGCTACACCTTC.

The chain employs TRBV24-1 and TRBJ2-7, with TRBD1 matching over 8 bases. After removal of 2 bases from V and 2 bases from J, the junction contained 4 bases not matched to a gene. Germline V gives CDR1 KGHDR, CDR2 SFDVKD. CDR3 length equals 15 residues. The CDR3 spells CATSDSRGRTYEQYF. CDR3 coding DNA: TGTGCCACCAGTGATTCCAGGGGGCGGACCTACGAGCAGTACTTC.

The rearrangement links TRBV2 to TRBJ2-7, with TRBD1 matching 8 bases. J gave up 3 bases and V 1 base, and 2 bases lay outside the gene matches. The CDR3 is 14 residues long. Germline V lookup: CDR1 SNHLY, CDR2 FYNNEI. CDR3 loop: CASSEGTGRYEQYF. CDR3 nucleotides: TGTGCCAGCAGTGAAGGGACAGGGCGCTACGAGCAGTACTTC.

This chain connects TRBV5-1 to TRBJ2-5; 8 bases match TRBD1. Germline V gene data show CDR1 as SGHRS and CDR2 as YFSETQ. The CDR3 extends over 16 amino acids. V trimming: 0 bases; J trimming: 4 bases; junction bases outside the gene matches: 8. The CDR3 DNA reads as TGCGCCAGCAGCTTGGCCGCGGCAGGGGGCCGAGAGACCCAGTACTTC. Translation: CASSLAAAGGRETQYF.

The chain carries TRBV12-5 and TRBJ1-6; weak D call: TRBD1 (6 bases). Germline loops: CDR1 LGHNT, CDR2 FRNRAP. V was clipped by 0 bases and J by 0 bases, with 15 bases between them. There are 19 residues in the CDR3. CDR3 in DNA: TGTGCTAGTGGTTTGGTACTGGCAGACAGGAGCTCCTATAATTCACCCCTCCACTTT. Amino acids: CASGLVLADRSSYNSPLHF.

For this clone: A much larger clonotype is one base distant, so this may be a read error. This specimen includes other DNA sequences encoding the same CDR3. The chain uses TRBV4-3 and TRBJ2-4; possible D gene TRBD1, 5 bases. Germline CDR1 reads LGHNA; CDR2 reads YSLEER. The V end was cut by 1 base, the J end by 6 bases, with 16 bases between. The CDR3 is made up of 16 amino acids. The CDR3: CASSQGQAGPLNIQYF. The CDR3 region has the DNA TGCGCCAGCAGCCAAGGCCAAGCAGGGCCGTTAAACATTCAGTACTTC.

This clone was seen just once. The chain couples TRBV3-1 (or the pseudogene TRBV3-2) to TRBJ2-7, with D uncertain. V lost 4 bases and J 3 bases, leaving 4 bases between the germline ends. Per germline, CDR1 LGHDT and CDR2 YNNKEL (reference sequence). This CDR3 is 11 amino acids long. The CDR3 loop reads CASSLYYEQYF. CDR3 nucleotides: TGTGCCAGCAGCCTTTACTACGAGCAGTACTTC.

This chain uses TRBV18 with TRBJ2-1; 10 nucleotides match TRBD2. Germline V gene lookup returns CDR1 KGHSH and CDR2 LQKENI. This CDR3 has 16 residues. J gave up 5 bases and V 0 bases, and 4 bases lay outside the gene matches. In DNA, the CDR3 is TGTGCCAGCTCACCACCGTCCCTAGCGGGGGACAATGAGCAGTTCTTC. It encodes CASSPPSLAGDNEQFF. Combining the CDR3 with reference TRBV18 and TRBJ2-1 gives the whole variable domain NAGVMQNPRHLVRRRGQEARLRCSPMKGHSHVYWYRQLPEEGLKFMVYLQKENIIDESGMPKERFSAEFPKEGPSILRIQQVVRGDSAAYFCASSPPSLAGDNEQFFGPGTRLTVL.

The chain carries TRBV5-1 and TRBJ2-1; D might be TRBD1 (6 bases). CDR1 SGHRS and CDR2 YFSETQ come from the germline V gene. This CDR3 has 15 residues. Trimming shortened V by 4 bases and J by 8 bases, and 19 bases separated the two germline ends. The CDR3 loop is CASSRVGGPIYEQFF. CDR3 in DNA: TGCGCCAGCAGCCGAGTTGGGGGCCCTATCTATGAGCAGTTCTTC. The entire variable domain, with the rest obtained from reference TRBV5-1 and TRBJ2-1, is as follows: KAGVTQTPRYLIKTRGQQVTLSCSPISGHRSVSWYQQTPGQGLQFLFEYFSETQRNKGNFPGRFSGRQFSNSRSEMNVSTLELGDSALYLCASSRVGGPIYEQFFGPGTRLTVL.

The rearrangement links TRBV28 to TRBJ1-4; 12 bases match TRBD1. The CDR3 runs to 14 residues. V lost 6 bases and J lost 10; bases outside the gene matches: 6. Germline V gene lookup returns CDR1 MDHEN and CDR2 SYDVKM. CDR3 in amino acids: CASSSRDRGRKLFF. The CDR3 bases are TGTGCCAGCAGCTCCCGGGACAGGGGGCGAAAACTGTTTTTT.

The chain combines TRBV7-9 with TRBJ1-2; D is unresolved. Germline-derived CDR1 and CDR2 are SEHNR and FQNEAQ (reference sequence). This CDR3 region has 14 residues. V dropped 4 bases and J dropped 3 bases, with 12 bases sitting between them. CDR3 nucleotide sequence: TGTGCCAGCAGCTCGACTTCTTTAGACTATGGCTACACCTTC. This translates into CASSSTSLDYGYTF.

The rearrangement uses TRBV5-1 and TRBJ2-3, with TRBD1 matching over 12 bases. The CDR3 is 16 amino acids. Germline V gives CDR1 SGHRS, CDR2 YFSETQ. V was clipped by 4 bases and J by 5 bases; unmatched bases: 8. The CDR3 nucleotides read TGCGCCAGCAGCGTGTCCGGGACAGGGGGCTTAGATACGCAGTATTTT. Translation gives CASSVSGTGGLDTQYF.

The gene calls are TRBV11-2 and TRBJ2-4; 12 nucleotides line up with TRBD2. Looked up from germline, CDR1 is SGHAT and CDR2 is FQNNGV. Trimming cost V 6 bases and J 6 bases; bases outside gene matches: 6. The CDR3 runs 15 residues. The CDR3 nucleotides read TGTGCCAGCAGGCTAGCGGGGGGGCCGGGAAACATTCAGTACTTC. It codes for CASRLAGGPGNIQYF.

This clone was observed a single time. The J gene is TRBJ1-5, the V gene TRBV6-5, with D maybe TRBD1 (6 bases). Per the germline V gene, CDR1 is MNHEY and CDR2 is SVGAGI. Trimming cost V 6 bases and J 0 bases, with 12 bases left between them. The CDR3 covers 15 residues. The DNA of the CDR3 is TGTGCCAGCAGGGCGACAGGAGATAGCAATCAGCCCCAGCATTTT. Its translation: CASRATGDSNQPQHF.